One sample yielded the 28 T cell receptor beta chains listed below, sequenced in a study of cytomegalovirus exposure and HLA in healthy donors. Primers: 60 Vbeta forward and 13 Jbeta reverse. Clones were read by immunoSEQ multiplex PCR, and TCRdb kept only the in-frame ones, dropping some. The sample holds approximately 120,000 clones, about 76% seen once. Sequencing was done on a sample of PBMCs. The receptors were gathered from a woman under 40 in good health and CMV-seronegative.

The chain couples TRBV5-1 to TRBJ2-1, with 7 bases identical to TRBD2. V gave up 4 bases and J gave up 7 bases; unmatched junction bases: 14. The CDR3 is 16 amino acids. The V gene's germline CDR1 is SGHRS and CDR2 YFSETQ. CDR3: CASSTGDGGSRNEQFF. CDR3 coding DNA: TGCGCCAGCAGCACGGGGGATGGCGGGAGTAGGAATGAGCAGTTCTTC.

This chain connects TRBV7-2 to TRBJ2-7; 7 nucleotides align to TRBD2. This CDR3 has 15 residues. Germline assignment: CDR1 SGHTA and CDR2 FQGNSA. Trimming cost V 1 base and J 6 bases; bases outside gene matches: 9. DNA of the CDR3: TGTGCCAGCAGCTTAGATCCCGCGGGGGTGGGCGAGCAGTACTTC. Translating gives CASSLDPAGVGEQYF.

This clone is medium-sized within its sample. The rearrangement links TRBV7-9 to TRBJ2-1; the match to TRBD2 covers 16 bases. Trimming took 1 base from V and 8 from J; bases not matched to a gene: 5. The germline CDR1 and CDR2 sequences are SEHNR and FQNEAQ (reference sequence). The CDR3 loop spans 17 amino acids. As DNA, the CDR3 is TGTGCCAGCAGCTTAGTTCCGGGACTAGCGGGAGGGCATGAGCAGTTCTTC. Encoded protein: CASSLVPGLAGGHEQFF. Combining the CDR3 with reference TRBV7-9 and TRBJ2-1 gives the whole variable domain DTGVSQNPRHKITKRGQNVTFRCDPISEHNRLYWYRQTLGQGPEFLTYFQNEAQLEKSRLLSDRFSAERPKGSFSTLEIQRTEQGDSAMYLCASSLVPGLAGGHEQFFGPGTRLTVL.

Here the CDR3 DNA reads TGTGCCAGCAGCTGGACAGGGGGCTTGGGGGAGCAGTTCTTC. This codes for CASSWTGGLGEQFF. The chain employs TRBV11-1 and TRBJ2-1; 11 nucleotides line up with TRBD1. V shed 4 bases and J 10 bases; nucleotides not matched to a gene: 6. The length of the CDR3 is 14 residues. Germline V gene data show CDR1 as SGHAT and CDR2 as FQDESV (reference sequence).

The chain couples TRBV6-1 to TRBJ1-4; D unresolved. The CDR3 has 17 residues. Germline loops: CDR1 MNHNS, CDR2 SASEGT. With 2 bases removed from V and 5 bases from J, the gap between germline ends came to 18 bases. This chain's CDR3 is CASSELVSTQMNEKLFF. The CDR3 DNA is TGTGCCAGCAGTGAATTAGTGTCTACACAGATGAATGAAAAACTGTTTTTT.

The chain uses TRBV7-2 and TRBJ1-1, with a possible D match to TRBD1 (6 bases). The CDR3 consists of 14 residues. With 1 base removed from V and 1 base from J, the gap between germline ends came to 7 bases. Germline V CDR1 and CDR2: SGHTA, FQGNSA. CDR3 region: CASSLGQANTEAFF. The CDR3, as DNA: TGTGCCAGCAGCTTAGGACAGGCGAACACTGAAGCTTTCTTT.

The chain uses TRBV6-4 and TRBJ2-1, with D possibly TRBD2 on 6 matching bases. CDR3 length: 17 amino acids. Trimming left V 3 bases short and J 2 bases short, with 17 bases between. Germline lookup yields CDR1 MRHNA and CDR2 SNTAGT. This CDR3 is CASSEGVMRGTYNEQFF. DNA of the CDR3: TGTGCCAGCAGTGAAGGTGTTATGCGGGGTACCTACAATGAGCAGTTCTTC.

The chain uses TRBV19 and TRBJ2-5, with 10 bases lining up with TRBD1. Trimming took 7 bases from V and 7 from J; bases not matched to a gene: 12. Per germline, CDR1 LNHDA and CDR2 SQIVND (reference sequence). The CDR3 contains 15 residues. The CDR3 region has the DNA TGTGCCAGTACTCCCGGACAGGGGGGTTTTGGGACCCAGTACTTC. It encodes CASTPGQGGFGTQYF.

The gene calls are TRBV7-2 and TRBJ2-1; 10 bases align to TRBD2. Trimming took 4 bases from V and 6 from J; bases not matched to a gene: 6. The CDR3 covers 15 residues. CDR1 and CDR2 from the germline V gene are SGHTA and FQGNSA. CDR3 sequence reads: CASSSALAGANEQFF. CDR3 nucleotide sequence: TGTGCCAGCAGCTCAGCTCTAGCGGGAGCCAATGAGCAGTTCTTC.

In this sample, this clone turned up once. The chain links TRBV5-5 to TRBJ2-7; the match to TRBD2 covers 9 bases. Germline values: CDR1 SGHKS, CDR2 YYEKEE (reference sequence). CDR3 length equals 15 residues. With V trimmed by 1 base and J by 1 base, 3 bases remained unmatched. For the CDR3, the DNA is TGTGCCAGCAGCTTGACTAGCGGGTTTTCCTACGAGCAGTACTTC. The encoded protein is CASSLTSGFSYEQYF.

V usage is TRBV27 and J usage is TRBJ2-7; D is undetermined. V was trimmed by 5 bases and J by 0 bases, leaving 5 bases between them. The CDR3 length is 12 residues. Germline CDR1 MNHEY, CDR2 SMNVEV (reference sequence). The CDR3 nucleotides read TGTGCCAGCAGTCAGAACTCCTACGAGCAGTACTTC. Encoded protein: CASSQNSYEQYF.

The rearrangement uses TRBV4-1 and TRBJ2-3; no clear D. CDR1 is MGHRA, CDR2 YSYEKL, per germline. The V end lost 2 bases, the J end lost 5 bases, and 20 bases lay between the germline ends. This CDR3 has 17 residues. DNA for the CDR3: TGCGCCAGCAGCCAAAGGTCGTGGAGTAGCTCTCTAGATACGCAGTATTTT. It translates to CASSQRSWSSSLDTQYF.

The chain links TRBV4-1 to TRBJ2-1; 11 positions agree with TRBD2. V shed 2 bases and J 4 bases; nucleotides not matched to a gene: 1. Germline CDR1 reads MGHRA; CDR2 reads YSYEKL. The CDR3 runs to 15 residues. The CDR3 spells CASSQTSGGYNEQFF. Written as DNA, the CDR3 is TGCGCCAGCAGCCAAACTAGCGGGGGATACAATGAGCAGTTCTTC.

The V call is TRBV25-1, the J call TRBJ1-2, with D unresolved. V was trimmed by 3 bases and J by 0 bases, leaving 11 bases between them. The CDR3 totals 15 residues. Looked up from germline, CDR1 is MGHDK and CDR2 is SYGVNS. The CDR3 sequence: CASSDPGAPNYGYTF. The DNA for the CDR3 is TGTGCCAGCAGTGATCCAGGCGCCCCTAACTATGGCTACACCTTC.

This clone was detected only a few times. V and J are TRBV7-8 and TRBJ2-7; 11 bases map to TRBD1. The CDR3 consists of 15 residues. The ends lost 4 bases at V and 3 bases at J; junction bases unmatched: 5. Germline CDR1 SGHVS, CDR2 FQNEAQ. For the CDR3, the DNA is TGTGCCAGCAGCTCCGAAGGGACAGGGGGCTACGAGCAGTACTTC. Translation gives CASSSEGTGGYEQYF.

The V and J genes are TRBV18 and TRBJ2-3, with D uncertain. This CDR3 is 16 amino acids long. CDR1 is KGHSH and CDR2 is LQKENI in the germline V gene. Deletions cut 4 bases from V and 3 bases from J, with 17 bases between. CDR3 amino acids: CASSLLGSYFTDTQYF. DNA of the CDR3: TGTGCCAGCTCACTACTGGGCTCATATTTTACAGATACGCAGTATTTT.

The chain employs TRBV7-2 and TRBJ2-5; 9 bases match TRBD1. This CDR3 comprises 16 residues. V lost 3 bases, J lost 2 bases, and 7 bases stayed unmatched. Germline values: CDR1 SGHTA, CDR2 FQGNSA. This CDR3 is CASSLGPQGAQETQYF. The CDR3 DNA sequence: TGTGCCAGCAGCTTGGGACCACAGGGGGCACAAGAGACCCAGTACTTC.

The chain carries TRBV6-5 and TRBJ1-4, with D perhaps matching TRBD1 (5 bases). Per germline, CDR1 MNHEY and CDR2 SVGAGI. The CDR3 has 14 amino acids. V was cut by 5 bases and J by 5 bases, with 12 bases left in between. The CDR3 DNA follows: TGTGCCAGCAGTCTAGACAGAAGAAATGAAAAACTGTTTTTT. The encoded protein is CASSLDRRNEKLFF.

This chain connects TRBV28 to TRBJ2-3; 12 bases map to TRBD2. V trimming: 2 bases; J trimming: 4 bases; junction bases outside the gene matches: 16. This CDR3 spans 20 amino acids. The V gene's germline CDR1 is MDHEN and CDR2 SYDVKM. CDR3 amino acids: CASSLRVRLAGEIRADTQYF. The CDR3 nucleotides read TGTGCCAGCAGTTTACGCGTAAGACTAGCGGGAGAGATTCGTGCAGATACGCAGTATTTT.

This clone was seen a single time. The V and J genes are TRBV7-2 and TRBJ2-5; TRBD2 matches at 8 bases. V lost 1 base and J lost 7; bases outside the gene matches: 17. This CDR3 contains 18 residues. Germline assignment: CDR1 SGHTA and CDR2 FQGNSA. CDR3: CASSLGSMGLVGFGTQYF. CDR3 nucleotides: TGTGCCAGCAGCTTAGGGTCGATGGGACTAGTGGGATTTGGGACCCAGTACTTC.

CDR3 DNA sequence: TGTGCCAGCCCCTTGACAGACAGTTCTCCGAACATTCAGTACTTC. This codes for CASPLTDSSPNIQYF. The J gene is TRBJ2-4, the V gene TRBV21-1; no DNA check was done on the table's D call, TRBD1. TRBV21-1 has pseudogene status. The CDR3 totals 15 residues.

This clone has more than one count but fewer than ten. The genes are TRBV9 and TRBJ2-3, with D hard to call. Germline V gene sequence: CDR1 SGDLS, CDR2 YYNGEE. This CDR3 spans 16 amino acids. The V and J ends lost 0 bases and 4 bases respectively, with 15 bases between them. The CDR3 spells CASSVDRPGLADTQYF. CDR3 DNA: TGTGCCAGCAGCGTAGACAGACCTGGGCTCGCAGATACGCAGTATTTT.

This clone showed up just a few times. The chain carries TRBV7-8 and TRBJ2-2, with a possible D match to TRBD2 (5 bases). From germline, CDR1 is SGHVS and CDR2 FQNEAQ. Trimming removed 5 bases from V and 5 bases from J, with 21 bases in between. The CDR3 is 17 amino acids. CDR3 bases: TGTGCCAGCAGCCCTCCCCGGACGCCCGAGGGAACCGGGGAGCTGTTTTTT. It is translated as CASSPPRTPEGTGELFF.

The chain is built from TRBV5-1 and TRBJ2-3; 15 nucleotides agree with TRBD2. Germline V gene sequence: CDR1 SGHRS, CDR2 YFSETQ. The length of the CDR3 is 17 residues. J lost 6 bases, V lost 4 bases, and 9 bases had no gene match. The CDR3 loop reads CASSKRTSGRAGDTQYF. The CDR3 DNA is TGCGCCAGCAGCAAACGGACTAGCGGGAGGGCGGGGGATACGCAGTATTTT.

The rearrangement links TRBV10-3 to TRBJ2-7, with 9 bases fitting TRBD2. The CDR3 loop spans 15 amino acids. Trimming cost V 2 bases and J 4 bases; bases outside gene matches: 6. CDR1 ENHRY and CDR2 SYGVKD come from the germline V gene. The CDR3 reads CAISEGLAGRYEQYF. The CDR3 bases are TGTGCCATCAGTGAGGGTCTAGCGGGAAGGTACGAGCAGTACTTC.

This CDR3 reads CASGSLAGQSEQFF. In DNA form, the CDR3 reads TGCGCCAGCGGGAGTCTAGCGGGTCAAAGTGAGCAGTTCTTC. This chain joins TRBV10-2 and TRBJ2-1; 8 nucleotides line up with TRBD2. Losses at the gene ends were 8 bases for V and 9 bases for J; bases not matched to a gene: 12. Germline V gene sequence: CDR1 WSHSY, CDR2 SAAADI. The CDR3 consists of 14 residues.

The V gene is TRBV2, the J gene TRBJ2-7, with 7 bases aligning to TRBD2. The germline V gene has CDR1 SNHLY and CDR2 FYNNEI. The CDR3 spans 14 residues. V lost 3 bases and J lost 1; bases outside the gene matches: 3. CDR3 amino acids: CASSDQGGSYEQYF. The CDR3 DNA reads as TGTGCCAGCAGTGATCAGGGAGGGTCCTACGAGCAGTACTTC. Full variable domain (outside the CDR3, taken from reference TRBV2 and TRBJ2-7): EPEVTQTPSHQVTQMGQEVILRCVPISNHLYFYWYRQILGQKVEFLVSFYNNEISEKSEIFDDQFSVERPDGSNFTLKIRSTKLEDSAMYFCASSDQGGSYEQYFGPGTRLTVT.

The rearrangement joins TRBV2 to TRBJ2-3, with 12 bases matching TRBD2. The CDR3 runs 17 residues. V lost 3 bases to trimming and J lost 0 bases; unmatched junction nucleotides: 4. Per germline, CDR1 SNHLY and CDR2 FYNNEI. Here the CDR3 DNA reads TGTGCCAGCAGTGATGGACTAGCGGGGATTAGCACAGATACGCAGTATTTT. This sequence encodes CASSDGLAGISTDTQYF.